This passage covers 15 T cell receptor beta chains from one sample sequenced in a study of blood T cell repertoires in COVID-19. The method was immunoSEQ multiplex PCR; TCRdb's version includes in-frame clones alone and lacks a portion of them. In the table there are more than 95,000 clones, over 75% of which are singletons. Sequencing was performed on peripheral blood. Receptors were obtained from a man in his sixties with acute or convalescent COVID-19.

The chain couples TRBV19 to TRBJ2-2; TRBD1 aligns across 9 bases. Looked up from germline, CDR1 is LNHDA and CDR2 is SQIVND (reference sequence). The V gene end was trimmed by 6 bases and the J gene end by 3 bases; junction bases not matched to a gene: 8. This CDR3 has 16 amino acids. The CDR3 sequence is CASRPDRGSDTGELFF. The CDR3 DNA reads TGTGCCAGTAGGCCCGACAGGGGGTCGGACACCGGGGAGCTGTTTTTT.

The rearrangement joins TRBV6-1 to TRBJ1-2; D gene unclear. V lost 2 bases and J 4 bases, leaving 17 bases between the germline ends. Germline V CDR1 and CDR2: MNHNS, SASEGT. The CDR3 is made up of 16 amino acids. As DNA, the CDR3 is TGTGCCAGCAGTGAAAGTAGCGTGAAATATGGCTATGGCTACACCTTC. This translates into CASSESSVKYGYGYTF.

This clone showed up just a few times. This rearrangement joins TRBV4-1 to TRBJ2-1; 11 positions match TRBD2. V was pared by 0 bases and J by 6 bases, with 7 bases of the junction left unmatched. CDR1 is MGHRA, CDR2 YSYEKL, per germline. The CDR3 has 17 amino acids. The CDR3 sequence: CASSQDRDSGRGNEQFF. The CDR3 DNA follows: TGCGCCAGCAGCCAAGATCGGGATAGCGGGAGGGGCAATGAGCAGTTCTTC.

This clone has only a few counts. Here the CDR3 reads CASSLSGGSSYNSPLHF. The CDR3 nucleotides are TGTGCCAGCAGCCTAAGCGGGGGAAGCTCCTATAATTCACCCCTCCACTTT. V is TRBV9 and J is TRBJ1-6, with TRBD1 as a possible D gene (5 bases). This CDR3 has 17 residues. The V gene lost 4 bases and the J gene lost 0 bases, with 14 bases spanning the gap. In germline, CDR1 is SGDLS, CDR2 YYNGEE. Using reference TRBV9 and TRBJ1-6 for the parts outside the CDR3, the full variable domain is DSGVTQTPKHLITATGQRVTLRCSPRSGDLSVYWYQQSLDQGLQFLIQYYNGEERAKGNILERFSAQQFPDLHSELNLSSLELGDSALYFCASSLSGGSSYNSPLHFGNGTRLTVT.

The V call is TRBV6-1, the J call TRBJ2-2; 9 bases match TRBD1. The CDR3 consists of 16 residues. V dropped 6 bases and J dropped 1; count of bases not matched to a gene: 6. Per the germline V gene, CDR1 is MNHNS and CDR2 is SASEGT. Written as DNA, the CDR3 is TGTGCCAGCAGAGAACAGGGGGCACTGAACACCGGGGAGCTGTTTTTT. Translation: CASREQGALNTGELFF.

This chain uses TRBV19 with TRBJ2-2; D gene ambiguous. Trimming left V 5 bases short and J 8 bases short, with 9 bases between. CDR3 length: 12 amino acids. Germline V gene lookup returns CDR1 LNHDA and CDR2 SQIVND (reference sequence). Here the CDR3 DNA reads TGTGCCAGTAGTGCTAAGTGGGGGGAGCTGTTTTTT. Its translation: CASSAKWGELFF.

The chain combines TRBV5-1 with TRBJ2-2; maybe TRBD1 (6 bases). This CDR3 is 14 amino acids long. V was shortened by 0 bases and J by 9 bases, with 12 bases between the two germline ends. Germline V gene lookup returns CDR1 SGHRS and CDR2 YFSETQ. CDR3 region: CASSLGDTQRELFF. The CDR3 DNA follows: TGCGCCAGCAGCTTGGGGGACACCCAAAGGGAGCTGTTTTTT.

The V and J genes are TRBV5-4 and TRBJ2-2, with D perhaps TRBD2 (5 bases). Deletions cut 2 bases from V and 1 base from J, with 6 bases between. From germline, CDR1 is SGHNT and CDR2 YYREEE (reference sequence). The CDR3 runs to 14 residues. CDR3 residues: CASSFRGNTGELFF. CDR3 sequence (DNA): TGTGCCAGCAGCTTCCGGGGGAACACCGGGGAGCTGTTTTTT.

The CDR3 DNA reads as TGTGCCACCCAGGACAGAGTGAATGAAAAACTGTTTTTT. Translated: CATQDRVNEKLFF. The chain joins TRBV28 to TRBJ1-4, with D possibly TRBD1 on 6 matching bases. Germline V gene data show CDR1 as MDHEN and CDR2 as SYDVKM. Deletions cut 10 bases from V and 5 bases from J, with 14 bases between. The CDR3 is 13 amino acids.

The rearrangement links TRBV7-9 to TRBJ2-7, with 7 positions matching TRBD1. Germline V gene sequence: CDR1 SEHNR, CDR2 FQNEAQ (reference sequence). Trimming removed 3 bases from V and 6 bases from J; junction bases left unmatched: 5. The CDR3 is made up of 13 amino acids. The CDR3 DNA is TGTGCCAGCAGCTTGCGAGGGGGCTCCGAGCAGTACTTC. Translating it yields CASSLRGGSEQYF. Full variable domain (missing parts from reference TRBV7-9 and TRBJ2-7): DTGVSQNPRHKITKRGQNVTFRCDPISEHNRLYWYRQTLGQGPEFLTYFQNEAQLEKSRLLSDRFSAERPKGSFSTLEIQRTEQGDSAMYLCASSLRGGSEQYFGPGTRLTVT.

The rearrangement links TRBV24-1 to TRBJ2-3; D possibly corresponds to TRBD2 (6 bases). Germline V CDR1 and CDR2: KGHDR, SFDVKD. This CDR3 has 16 amino acids. V lost 3 bases, J lost 0 bases, and 12 bases lay in between. The CDR3 DNA follows: TGTGCCACCAGTGATCCGCGGGGTGGTAGCACAGATACGCAGTATTTT. Translation gives CATSDPRGGSTDTQYF.

V and J are TRBV3-1 (or the pseudogene TRBV3-2) and TRBJ2-1, with 8 bases fitting TRBD2. The CDR3 totals 15 residues. Germline V lookup: CDR1 LGHDT, CDR2 YNNKEL (reference sequence). J lost 10 bases, V lost 4 bases, and 12 bases had no gene match. CDR3 sequence reads: CASSPLHSGAEEQFF. Here the CDR3 DNA reads TGTGCCAGCAGCCCACTCCATAGCGGGGCGGAGGAGCAGTTCTTC.

V gene TRBV7-2 combines with J gene TRBJ1-2; D not resolved. The ends were cut back, 2 bases at V and 1 base at J, with 8 bases in the middle. This CDR3 spans 14 amino acids. Germline CDR1 reads SGHTA; CDR2 reads FQGNSA. CDR3 sequence (DNA): TGTGCCAGCAGCTTAAACACGTATAACTATGGCTACACCTTC. As protein: CASSLNTYNYGYTF.

The gene calls are TRBV29-1 and TRBJ1-4; tentative D call: TRBD1 (5 bases). This CDR3 has 14 residues. The germline CDR1 and CDR2 sequences are SQVTM and ANQGSEA. Trimming pared 6 bases from V and 5 bases from J, leaving 16 bases between. CDR3 loop: CSVPVAGGNEKLFF. CDR3 nucleotide sequence: TGCAGCGTCCCCGTTGCCGGGGGGAATGAAAAACTGTTTTTT.

For the CDR3, the DNA is TGTGCCAGCAGTTATAACGCAGGGTTAGACTTGAACACCGGGGAGCTGTTTTTT. It yields the protein CASSYNAGLDLNTGELFF. This rearrangement joins TRBV27 to TRBJ2-2, with D tentatively TRBD1 (5 bases). Germline-derived CDR1 and CDR2 are MNHEY and SMNVEV (reference sequence). The CDR3 has 18 residues. V lost 4 bases, J lost 1 base, and 19 bases lay in between.